These 20 T cell receptor beta chains were sequenced from one sample in a study of cytomegalovirus exposure and HLA in healthy donors. Sequenced by immunoSEQ multiplex PCR; TCRdb stores in-frame clones only, minus some. The sample lists about 73,000 clones; over 85% were seen once. Sequenced input: PBMCs. The origin of the receptors is a woman aged 18-30 years in good health and CMV-seropositive.

This chain links TRBV6-1 with TRBJ2-5, with D possibly TRBD2 on 5 matching bases. V lost 2 bases and J 1 base, leaving 14 bases between the germline ends. CDR1 MNHNS and CDR2 SASEGT come from the germline V gene. This CDR3 comprises 16 residues. DNA for the CDR3: TGTGCCAGCAGTGAAAGCAGAAAAGCGGCCCAAGAGACCCAGTACTTC. Its translation: CASSESRKAAQETQYF.

This sequence joins TRBV6-6 and TRBJ1-6, with D perhaps matching TRBD1 (6 bases). V was trimmed by 10 bases and J by 0 bases, leaving 10 bases between them. This CDR3 has 14 residues. Germline V gives CDR1 MNHNY, CDR2 SVGAGI (reference sequence). CDR3 loop: CATGQSSYNSPLHF. The CDR3, as DNA: TGTGCCACCGGACAGAGCTCCTATAATTCACCCCTCCACTTT.

This chain joins TRBV5-1 and TRBJ2-2; D possibly corresponds to TRBD1 (5 bases). Trimming removed 5 bases from V and 1 base from J, with 12 bases in between. CDR1 and CDR2 from the germline V gene are SGHRS and YFSETQ. This CDR3 region has 15 residues. In nucleotides, the CDR3 is TGCGCCAGCAGTACCCGACAGAGGAACACCGGGGAGCTGTTTTTT. It specifies CASSTRQRNTGELFF.

V gene TRBV10-3 combines with J gene TRBJ2-1; TRBD2 aligns across 7 bases. Per germline, CDR1 ENHRY and CDR2 SYGVKD. The CDR3 extends over 15 amino acids. As DNA, the CDR3 is TGTGCTAGGGGTGGGTCGAGCGGGAACTACAATGAGCAGTTCTTC. Its protein is CARGGSSGNYNEQFF.

The rearrangement links TRBV2 to TRBJ2-5, with D perhaps matching TRBD2 (5 bases). With 2 bases removed from V and 3 bases from J, the gap between germline ends came to 10 bases. In germline, CDR1 is SNHLY, CDR2 FYNNEI. The CDR3 totals 14 residues. CDR3 nucleotide sequence: TGTGCCAGCAGTGAAAGGACTGCAAAAGAGACCCAGTACTTC. It translates to CASSERTAKETQYF.

This clone has a single count. The chain combines TRBV4-1 with TRBJ1-2, with 10 bases lining up with TRBD1. Germline V CDR1 and CDR2: MGHRA, YSYEKL. V was clipped by 4 bases and J by 8 bases; unmatched bases: 4. The CDR3 is 13 residues long. The CDR3: CASSPRDRGGYTF. In DNA, the CDR3 is TGCGCCAGCAGCCCCCGGGACAGGGGCGGCTACACCTTC.

The J gene is TRBJ2-1, the V gene TRBV11-1, with TRBD1 identical over 7 bases. Trimming removed 1 base from V and 13 bases from J; junction bases left unmatched: 10. This CDR3 spans 14 amino acids. Germline V gene lookup returns CDR1 SGHAT and CDR2 FQDESV (reference sequence). This chain's CDR3 is CASSLGGQQRSQFF. CDR3 sequence (DNA): TGTGCCAGCAGCTTAGGGGGACAGCAAAGGAGCCAGTTCTTC.

The J gene is TRBJ2-7, the V gene TRBV11-2; D remains ambiguous. V lost 1 base, J lost 4 bases, and 8 bases lay in between. Germline V gene sequence: CDR1 SGHAT, CDR2 FQNNGV. The CDR3 is 13 residues long. The CDR3, as DNA: TGTGCCAGCAGCTTAGTTCAGTTTTACGAGCAGTACTTC. Translated: CASSLVQFYEQYF.

A few counts support this clone. The chain uses TRBV19 and TRBJ1-2, with TRBD1 matching over 9 bases. With V trimmed by 3 bases and J by 1 base, 6 bases remained unmatched. Germline CDR1 and CDR2: LNHDA and SQIVND (reference sequence). The CDR3 totals 16 residues. The CDR3 protein is CASSISRTGDNYGYTF. CDR3 DNA sequence: TGTGCCAGTAGTATTTCCCGGACAGGGGATAACTATGGCTACACCTTC.

This sequence joins TRBV4-3 and TRBJ2-2; perhaps TRBD2 as D (6 bases). The CDR3 is 14 residues long. With 4 bases removed from V and 2 bases from J, the gap between germline ends came to 8 bases. Germline V gives CDR1 LGHNA, CDR2 YSLEER. The CDR3, as DNA: TGCGCCAGCAGCCGCGGGACTAACACCGGGGAGCTGTTTTTT. Amino acids: CASSRGTNTGELFF.

The chain has TRBV29-1 and TRBJ2-1; a possible D gene is TRBD2 (6 bases). The CDR3 length is 13 residues. V was pared by 6 bases and J by 0 bases, with 9 bases between. Looked up from germline, CDR1 is SQVTM and CDR2 is ANQGSEA. As DNA, the CDR3 is TGCAGCGTGATGGGGGGCTCCTACAATGAGCAGTTCTTC. It yields the protein CSVMGGSYNEQFF.

The chain links TRBV6-4 to TRBJ1-1; no firm D call. Germline CDR1 and CDR2: MRHNA and SNTAGT. Trimming left V 6 bases short and J 5 bases short, with 19 bases between. The CDR3 has 15 residues. The CDR3, as DNA: TGTGCCAGCAGCCCGACGCCCGCGGGGAGTACTGAAGCTTTCTTT. Its translation: CASSPTPAGSTEAFF.

This sequence joins TRBV7-9 and TRBJ2-2, with D perhaps matching TRBD1 (6 bases). V lost 2 bases and J lost 0, with 16 bases in between. Per germline, CDR1 SEHNR and CDR2 FQNEAQ (reference sequence). This CDR3 region has 18 residues. The CDR3 loop reads CASSLIRGSGANTGELFF. DNA for the CDR3: TGTGCCAGCAGCTTAATTAGGGGGAGCGGAGCGAACACCGGGGAGCTGTTTTTT.

This chain uses TRBV7-9 with TRBJ2-3, with D perhaps matching TRBD1 (6 bases). The germline V and J ends were trimmed by 6 bases and 0 bases, with 10 bases remaining between them. From germline, CDR1 is SEHNR and CDR2 FQNEAQ (reference sequence). The CDR3 length is 14 residues. The CDR3 nucleotides read TGTGCCAGCAGTTATGGACAGAGCACAGATACGCAGTATTTT. Protein product: CASSYGQSTDTQYF.

This chain uses TRBV4-1 with TRBJ2-2, with TRBD1 matching over 8 bases. The CDR3 runs to 16 residues. Looked up from germline, CDR1 is MGHRA and CDR2 is YSYEKL. V was pared by 4 bases and J by 6 bases, with 10 bases of the junction left unmatched. The chain's CDR3 is CASSPRQGTPPGELFF. CDR3 bases: TGCGCCAGCAGCCCTCGACAGGGGACGCCCCCCGGGGAGCTGTTTTTT.

This clone was observed once. For the CDR3, the DNA is TGTGCCAGCAGCTTAAGTGGGAGCTGGGAGACCCAGTACTTC. It translates to CASSLSGSWETQYF. The chain employs TRBV7-6 and TRBJ2-5; the D gene is possibly TRBD2 (5 bases). This CDR3 contains 14 residues. CDR1 SGHVS and CDR2 FNYEAQ come from the germline V gene. The ends were cut back, 2 bases at V and 5 bases at J, with 12 bases in the middle.

This clone was observed once. The rearrangement uses TRBV28 and TRBJ2-2; TRBD1 matches at 9 bases. Germline V gene sequence: CDR1 MDHEN, CDR2 SYDVKM. J lost 6 bases, V lost 1 base, and 6 bases had no gene match. There are 16 residues in the CDR3. CDR3 sequence (DNA): TGTGCCAGCAGTTTATACGAAAACAGGGGGCCCGGGGAGCTGTTTTTT. Translated, it gives CASSLYENRGPGELFF. The full variable domain, its missing parts supplied by reference TRBV28 and TRBJ2-2, is DVKVTQSSRYLVKRTGEKVFLECVQDMDHENMFWYRQDPGLGLRLIYFSYDVKMKEKGDIPEGYSVSREKKERFSLILESASTNQTSMYLCASSLYENRGPGELFFGEGSRLTVL.

V is TRBV7-2 and J is TRBJ1-1; D is ambiguous. Deletions cut 1 base from V and 6 bases from J, with 12 bases between. This CDR3 spans 14 amino acids. The V gene's germline CDR1 is SGHTA and CDR2 FQGNSA. CDR3 amino acids: CASSLVGGFSEAFF. The DNA of the CDR3 is TGTGCCAGCAGCTTAGTCGGCGGGTTTTCTGAAGCTTTCTTT.

The V gene is TRBV4-2, the J gene TRBJ2-3; 11 bases fit TRBD2. V trimming: 0 bases; J trimming: 3 bases; junction bases outside the gene matches: 11. CDR1 is LGHNA, CDR2 YNFKEQ, per germline. The CDR3 sequence is 19 residues long. CDR3 in DNA: TGTGCCAGCAGCCAAGATGTAGGCGGGGGACTAGCGGAAACAGATACGCAGTATTTT. It encodes CASSQDVGGGLAETDTQYF.

The rearrangement links TRBV2 to TRBJ1-5; D perhaps matches TRBD1 (6 bases). This CDR3 is built from 15 residues. The ends were cut back, 5 bases at V and 3 bases at J, with 14 bases in the middle. CDR1 is SNHLY, CDR2 FYNNEI, per germline. This CDR3 reads CASSYHRVDNQPQHF. For the CDR3, the DNA is TGTGCCAGCAGTTACCACAGGGTAGACAATCAGCCCCAGCATTTT.